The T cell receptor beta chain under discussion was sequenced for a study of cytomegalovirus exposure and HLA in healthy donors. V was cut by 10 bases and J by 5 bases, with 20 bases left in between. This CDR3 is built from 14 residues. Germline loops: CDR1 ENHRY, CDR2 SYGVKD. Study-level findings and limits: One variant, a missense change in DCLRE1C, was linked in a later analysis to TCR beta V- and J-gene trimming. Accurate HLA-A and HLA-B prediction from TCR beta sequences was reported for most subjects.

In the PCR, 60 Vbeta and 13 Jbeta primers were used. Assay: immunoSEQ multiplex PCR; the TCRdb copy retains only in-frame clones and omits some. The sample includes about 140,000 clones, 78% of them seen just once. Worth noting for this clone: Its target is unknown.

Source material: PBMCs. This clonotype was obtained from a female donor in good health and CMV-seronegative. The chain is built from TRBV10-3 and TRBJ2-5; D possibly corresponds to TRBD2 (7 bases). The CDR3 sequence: CASEGEGGSETQYF. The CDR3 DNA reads TGTGCCAGTGAGGGGGAGGGCGGGAGTGAGACCCAGTACTTC.